The 9 T cell receptor beta chains presented below share a single source sample, sequenced in a study of T cells in pancreatic ductal adenocarcinoma. Some clones are missing from TCRdb's copy, which holds only in-frame ones; the method was immunoSEQ multiplex PCR. The sample carries over 90,000 clones, 90% to 95% recorded once. Selected pancreatic ductal adenocarcinoma patients had undergone surgery without neoadjuvant therapy. Sequencing input: PBMCs. Receptors were obtained from a human donor with pancreatic ductal adenocarcinoma.

This clone was observed a single time. V usage is TRBV7-2 and J usage is TRBJ2-5, with TRBD1 matching 8 bases. CDR1 SGHTA and CDR2 FQGNSA come from the germline V gene. The CDR3 runs to 14 residues. Trimming at V came to 3 bases and at J to 5 bases, leaving 5 bases not matched to a gene. CDR3 protein: CASSFAGGFETQYF. CDR3 sequence (DNA): TGTGCCAGCAGCTTTGCAGGGGGCTTTGAGACCCAGTACTTC.

The CDR3 DNA is TGTGCCAGCAGCTTCGGGAGTGCCCAAGAGACCCAGTACTTC. Translated: CASSFGSAQETQYF. V and J are TRBV7-3 and TRBJ2-5; possibly TRBD2 for D (6 bases). V lost 3 bases and J 1 base, leaving 9 bases between the germline ends. The CDR3 covers 14 residues. CDR1 is SGHTA, CDR2 FQGTGA, per germline.

The V gene is TRBV9, the J gene TRBJ2-2, with 8 bases fitting TRBD2. CDR1 SGDLS and CDR2 YYNGEE come from the germline V gene. J was trimmed by 6 bases and V by 0 bases; bases with no gene match: 10. This CDR3 contains 17 residues. This CDR3 is CASSVEGSGSHPGELFF. CDR3 nucleotides: TGTGCCAGCAGCGTAGAAGGGAGCGGGAGCCATCCCGGGGAGCTGTTTTTT.

The gene calls are TRBV6-1 and TRBJ1-5; D is unresolved. The CDR3 covers 15 residues. V lost 2 bases to trimming and J lost 0 bases, with 8 bases between them. Germline values: CDR1 MNHNS, CDR2 SASEGT. This chain's CDR3 is CASSEPGISNQPQHF. The DNA for the CDR3 is TGTGCCAGCAGTGAACCAGGTATTAGCAATCAGCCCCAGCATTTT.

The genes are TRBV7-8 and TRBJ1-2; no definite D call. The V end lost 2 bases, the J end lost 4 bases, and 11 bases lay between the germline ends. CDR3 length: 14 amino acids. Germline loops: CDR1 SGHVS, CDR2 FQNEAQ. The CDR3: CASSLTEGPYGYTF. CDR3 DNA sequence: TGTGCCAGCAGCTTAACGGAGGGCCCCTATGGCTACACCTTC.

The genes are TRBV2 and TRBJ2-7, with 13 bases aligning to TRBD2. This CDR3 has 15 amino acids. The germline V gene has CDR1 SNHLY and CDR2 FYNNEI. With 7 bases clipped from V and 3 bases from J, the junction kept 6 bases outside the gene matches. The CDR3 sequence: CASIRTSGSFYEQYF. Here the CDR3 DNA reads TGTGCCAGCATCAGGACTAGCGGGAGTTTCTACGAGCAGTACTTC. The whole variable domain, remainder taken from reference TRBV2 and TRBJ2-7, is EPEVTQTPSHQVTQMGQEVILRCVPISNHLYFYWYRQILGQKVEFLVSFYNNEISEKSEIFDDQFSVERPDGSNFTLKIRSTKLEDSAMYFCASIRTSGSFYEQYFGPGTRLTVT.

The rearrangement uses TRBV11-1 and TRBJ2-2; TRBD2 might be the D (6 bases). The ends were cut back, 8 bases at V and 2 bases at J, with 12 bases in the middle. Germline CDR1 reads SGHAT; CDR2 reads FQDESV (reference sequence). The CDR3 covers 14 residues. For the CDR3, the DNA is TGTGCCAGCCGGGCGGGACCCAACACCGGGGAGCTGTTTTTT. Amino acids: CASRAGPNTGELFF.

This chain uses TRBV7-9 with TRBJ1-4; D uncertain. Germline loops: CDR1 SEHNR, CDR2 FQNEAQ (reference sequence). The CDR3 length is 15 residues. The ends were cut back, 11 bases at V and 4 bases at J, with 20 bases in the middle. CDR3 protein: CAFSLPSGVNEKLFF. The CDR3 DNA follows: TGTGCCTTCTCCCTTCCTAGTGGCGTTAATGAAAAACTGTTTTTT. Variable domain in full (rest from reference TRBV7-9 and TRBJ1-4): DTGVSQNPRHKITKRGQNVTFRCDPISEHNRLYWYRQTLGQGPEFLTYFQNEAQLEKSRLLSDRFSAERPKGSFSTLEIQRTEQGDSAMYLCAFSLPSGVNEKLFFGSGTQLSVL.

J is TRBJ2-1 and V is TRBV11-3, with 9 bases identical to TRBD2. J lost 12 bases, V lost 5 bases, and 2 bases had no gene match. Germline CDR1 and CDR2: SGHNT and YENEEA. This CDR3 is 11 amino acids long. CDR3: CASSVSGRQFF. The DNA of the CDR3 is TGTGCCAGCAGCGTTAGCGGGAGGCAGTTCTTC.